These 15 T cell receptor beta chains were sequenced from one sample in a study of T cell changes during pregnancy in multiple sclerosis. TCRdb's table, derived via immunoSEQ multiplex PCR, lists solely in-frame clones and lacks some. The sample holds roughly 25,000 clones, 89% seen once. The sequences come from CD8+ T cells from peripheral blood mononuclear cells, collected in the second trimester of pregnancy. These receptors were taken from a female donor with multiple sclerosis, enrolled in a pregnancy study.

The chain couples TRBV30 to TRBJ2-7, with D maybe TRBD2 (6 bases). The CDR3 has 14 residues. Germline V gene sequence: CDR1 GTSNPN, CDR2 SVGIG (reference sequence). Trimming took off 7 bases at V and 1 base at J, with 17 bases between the two ends. Here the CDR3 DNA reads TGTGCCTCGAGGGCGGCTAGCGAGTCCTACGAGCAGTACTTC. This encodes CASRAASESYEQYF.

The chain has TRBV28 and TRBJ2-1; D is possibly TRBD2 (6 bases). The ends were cut back, 2 bases at V and 3 bases at J, with 14 bases in the middle. Germline lookup yields CDR1 MDHEN and CDR2 SYDVKM. CDR3 size: 16 residues. The CDR3 nucleotides are TGTGCCAGCAGTTTAACTTTTAGCGGAGGCTACAATGAGCAGTTCTTC. Its translation: CASSLTFSGGYNEQFF.

This chain connects TRBV5-1 to TRBJ2-7, with TRBD2 matching over 8 bases. The CDR3 runs to 15 residues. After removal of 0 bases from V and 3 bases from J, the junction contained 5 bases not matched to a gene. Looked up from germline, CDR1 is SGHRS and CDR2 is YFSETQ. The chain's CDR3 is CASSLEGRGGYEQYF. In nucleotides, the CDR3 is TGCGCCAGCAGCTTGGAAGGTCGGGGGGGCTACGAGCAGTACTTC.

This clone occurred a few times. The chain joins TRBV29-1 to TRBJ2-1; weak D call: TRBD2 (6 bases). The germline V and J ends were trimmed by 3 bases and 0 bases, with 12 bases remaining between them. This CDR3 has 15 amino acids. Germline CDR1 SQVTM, CDR2 ANQGSEA. The CDR3 sequence: CSVEGTPSSYNEQFF. In DNA, the CDR3 is TGCAGCGTTGAGGGGACTCCGAGCTCCTACAATGAGCAGTTCTTC.

This chain links TRBV27 with TRBJ2-1, with 7 bases aligning to TRBD2. Germline-derived CDR1 and CDR2 are MNHEY and SMNVEV (reference sequence). The CDR3 is 15 residues long. V lost 3 bases and J lost 1; bases outside the gene matches: 3. CDR3 region: CASSFPGRSYNEQFF. As DNA, the CDR3 is TGTGCCAGCAGTTTCCCCGGGAGGTCCTACAATGAGCAGTTCTTC.

V is TRBV25-1 and J is TRBJ2-3, with no clear D. This CDR3 is built from 11 residues. Trimming shortened V by 10 bases and J by 2 bases, and 7 bases separated the two germline ends. Germline-derived CDR1 and CDR2 are MGHDK and SYGVNS. CDR3 loop: CATTSTDTQYF. The CDR3 DNA sequence: TGTGCCACCACTTCCACAGATACGCAGTATTTT.

V and J are TRBV18 and TRBJ2-7; perhaps TRBD2 as D (6 bases). Trimming stripped 6 bases from V and 0 bases from J, with 18 bases between. The CDR3 length is 16 residues. Germline CDR1 reads KGHSH; CDR2 reads LQKENI. The CDR3 region is CASSSVGAEGSYEQYF. CDR3 in DNA: TGTGCCAGCTCTTCCGTAGGCGCGGAGGGCTCCTACGAGCAGTACTTC.

The CDR3 nucleotides read TGTGCCAGCAGCGTAGGTTCCTCCCCTCGCGAGCAGTACTTC. Translation gives CASSVGSSPREQYF. V gene TRBV9 combines with J gene TRBJ2-7; D remains unclear. The CDR3 is made up of 14 amino acids. The germline gives CDR1 SGDLS, CDR2 YYNGEE. V was trimmed by 0 bases and J by 6 bases, leaving 13 bases between them. Based on the CDR3 plus reference TRBV9 and TRBJ2-7, the full variable domain is DSGVTQTPKHLITATGQRVTLRCSPRSGDLSVYWYQQSLDQGLQFLIQYYNGEERAKGNILERFSAQQFPDLHSELNLSSLELGDSALYFCASSVGSSPREQYFGPGTRLTVT.

This clone has only one observation. The chain is built from TRBV5-4 and TRBJ1-1, with D perhaps TRBD1 (6 bases). The CDR3 is 13 residues long. The V end was cut by 3 bases, the J end by 6 bases, with 12 bases between. Germline values: CDR1 SGHNT, CDR2 YYREEE (reference sequence). As DNA, the CDR3 is TGTGCCAGCAGCTGGGGCAGGGGATCTGAAGCTTTCTTT. Protein: CASSWGRGSEAFF.

The CDR3 bases are TGTGCCACCGGACTAGCGGGAGGGGAGCAGTTCTTC. The encoded protein is CATGLAGGEQFF. This sequence joins TRBV28 and TRBJ2-1, with 15 bases aligning to TRBD2. This CDR3 spans 12 amino acids. Germline CDR1 is MDHEN and CDR2 is SYDVKM. With 10 bases clipped from V and 10 bases from J, the junction kept 2 bases outside the gene matches.

This clone appeared a few times. This sequence joins TRBV7-8 and TRBJ2-1, with 13 bases matching TRBD2. The CDR3 loop spans 15 amino acids. Looked up from germline, CDR1 is SGHVS and CDR2 is FQNEAQ. V shed 5 bases, J shed 7 bases, and the junction held 5 bases outside the gene matches. In DNA form, the CDR3 reads TGTGCCAGCAGCCCACTAGCGGGAGGGGTAAATGAGCAGTTCTTC. Residues: CASSPLAGGVNEQFF.

This chain joins TRBV7-2 and TRBJ2-1; D not resolved. Trimming cost V 10 bases and J 4 bases, with 17 bases left between them. This CDR3 is built from 14 residues. Germline V CDR1 and CDR2: SGHTA, FQGNSA. The CDR3 loop is CATDHITAYNEQFF. CDR3 sequence (DNA): TGTGCCACCGATCACATAACAGCTTACAATGAGCAGTTCTTC.

The chain recombines TRBV4-1 with TRBJ2-7; 10 bases match TRBD2. The length of the CDR3 is 16 residues. Germline V gene sequence: CDR1 MGHRA, CDR2 YSYEKL. The trim removed 2 bases at V and 2 bases at J, leaving 6 bases unmatched. CDR3 in DNA: TGCGCCAGCAGCCAATATGCAACTAGCGGGACCTACGAGCAGTACTTC. Its protein product is CASSQYATSGTYEQYF.

The chain employs TRBV5-1 and TRBJ2-5; the match to TRBD1 covers 7 bases. Per germline, CDR1 SGHRS and CDR2 YFSETQ. CDR3 length equals 14 residues. The trim removed 3 bases at V and 1 base at J, leaving 3 bases unmatched. CDR3 sequence: CASSSDRAQETQYF. The CDR3 bases are TGCGCCAGCAGCTCAGACAGGGCCCAAGAGACCCAGTACTTC.

This sequence joins TRBV7-9 and TRBJ2-7; D not certain. Looked up from germline, CDR1 is SEHNR and CDR2 is FQNEAQ (reference sequence). Trimming cost V 1 base and J 2 bases, with 15 bases left between them. CDR3 length: 16 amino acids. CDR3: CASSLGRSASTYEQYF. Written as DNA, the CDR3 is TGTGCCAGCAGCTTAGGACGGAGTGCCAGCACCTACGAGCAGTACTTC. Filled out from reference TRBV7-9 and TRBJ2-7, the complete variable domain reads DTGVSQNPRHKITKRGQNVTFRCDPISEHNRLYWYRQTLGQGPEFLTYFQNEAQLEKSRLLSDRFSAERPKGSFSTLEIQRTEQGDSAMYLCASSLGRSASTYEQYFGPGTRLTVT.